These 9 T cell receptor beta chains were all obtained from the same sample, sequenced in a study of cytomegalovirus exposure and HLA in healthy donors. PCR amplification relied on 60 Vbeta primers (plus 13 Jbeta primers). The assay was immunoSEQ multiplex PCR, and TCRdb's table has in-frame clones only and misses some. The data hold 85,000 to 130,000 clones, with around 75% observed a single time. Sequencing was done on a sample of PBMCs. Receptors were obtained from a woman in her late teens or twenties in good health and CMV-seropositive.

The CDR3 here is CASSQYGPSAGYEQYF. The CDR3 DNA is TGCGCCAGCAGCCAATACGGGCCGTCAGCGGGCTACGAGCAGTACTTC. The rearrangement uses TRBV4-3 and TRBJ2-7; maybe TRBD2 (6 bases). The CDR3 runs 16 residues. The germline gives CDR1 LGHNA, CDR2 YSLEER. V lost 2 bases and J lost 3, with 17 bases in between.

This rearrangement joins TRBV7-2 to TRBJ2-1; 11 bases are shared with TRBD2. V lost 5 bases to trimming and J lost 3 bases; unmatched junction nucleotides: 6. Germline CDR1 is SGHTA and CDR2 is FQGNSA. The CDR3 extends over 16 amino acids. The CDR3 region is CASSPGGTSGYNEQFF. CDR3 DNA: TGTGCCAGCAGCCCGGGCGGGACTAGCGGCTACAATGAGCAGTTCTTC.

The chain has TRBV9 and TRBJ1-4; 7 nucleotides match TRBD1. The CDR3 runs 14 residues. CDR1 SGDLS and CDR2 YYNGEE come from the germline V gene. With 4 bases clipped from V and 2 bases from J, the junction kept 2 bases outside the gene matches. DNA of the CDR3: TGTGCCAGCAGCCCGGGACAGACTAATGAAAAACTGTTTTTT. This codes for CASSPGQTNEKLFF.

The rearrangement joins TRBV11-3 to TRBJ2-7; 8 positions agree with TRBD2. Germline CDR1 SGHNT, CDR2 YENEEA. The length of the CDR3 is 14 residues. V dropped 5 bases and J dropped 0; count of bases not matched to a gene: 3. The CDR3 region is CASSPGLVSYEQYF. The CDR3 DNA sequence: TGTGCCAGCAGCCCGGGACTAGTCTCCTACGAGCAGTACTTC.

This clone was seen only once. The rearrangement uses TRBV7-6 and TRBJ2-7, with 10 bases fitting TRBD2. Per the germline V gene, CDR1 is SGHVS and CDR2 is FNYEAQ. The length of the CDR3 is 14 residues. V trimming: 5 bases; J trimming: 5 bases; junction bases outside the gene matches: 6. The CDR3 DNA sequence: TGTGCCAGCAGCCCCCGGACTAGCGGAGACGAGCAGTACTTC. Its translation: CASSPRTSGDEQYF.

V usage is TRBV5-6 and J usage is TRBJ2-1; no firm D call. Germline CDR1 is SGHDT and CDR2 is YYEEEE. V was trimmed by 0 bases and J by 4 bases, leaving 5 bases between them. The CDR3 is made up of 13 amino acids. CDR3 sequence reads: CASSLVQYNEQFF. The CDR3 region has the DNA TGTGCCAGCAGCTTGGTACAGTACAATGAGCAGTTCTTC.

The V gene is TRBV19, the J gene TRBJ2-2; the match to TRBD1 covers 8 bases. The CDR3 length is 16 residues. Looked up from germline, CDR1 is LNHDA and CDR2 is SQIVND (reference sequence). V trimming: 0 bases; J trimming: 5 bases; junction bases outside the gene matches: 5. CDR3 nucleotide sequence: TGTGCCAGTAGTATAGACAGGGGGCAAGGGACCGGGGAGCTGTTTTTT. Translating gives CASSIDRGQGTGELFF. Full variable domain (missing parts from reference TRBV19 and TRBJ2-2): DGGITQSPKYLFRKEGQNVTLSCEQNLNHDAMYWYRQDPGQGLRLIYYSQIVNDFQKGDIAEGYSVSREKKESFPLTVTSAQKNPTAFYLCASSIDRGQGTGELFFGEGSRLTVL.

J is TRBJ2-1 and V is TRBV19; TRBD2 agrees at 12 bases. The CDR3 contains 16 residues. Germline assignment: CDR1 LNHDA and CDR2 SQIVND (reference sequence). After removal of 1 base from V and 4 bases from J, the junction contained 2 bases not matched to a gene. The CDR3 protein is CASSIGTSGAYNEQFF. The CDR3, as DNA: TGTGCCAGTAGTATAGGGACTAGCGGGGCTTACAATGAGCAGTTCTTC.

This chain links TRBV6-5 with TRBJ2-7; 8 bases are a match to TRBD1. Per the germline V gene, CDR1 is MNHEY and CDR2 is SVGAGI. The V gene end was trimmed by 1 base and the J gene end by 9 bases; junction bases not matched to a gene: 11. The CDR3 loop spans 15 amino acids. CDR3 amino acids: CASSYYGTGQGSQYF. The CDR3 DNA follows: TGTGCCAGCAGTTACTACGGGACAGGCCAGGGCTCGCAGTACTTC.